The 6 T cell receptor beta chains presented below share a single source sample, sequenced in a study of blood T cell repertoires in COVID-19 (dated by TCRdb to the early 2020s). Preparation of the library involved the immunoSEQ multiplex PCR assay. TCRdb holds this immuneACCESS table with in-frame rearrangements only. Some clones are missing; in checked studies, unresolved V genes explain under half, and the rest has no known cause. This sample gives roughly 150,000 clones in total; about 82% of them show up just once. 6.5% to 9% of the sample belongs to the ten largest clones. Sequenced material: peripheral blood. These receptors were collected from a woman over 75 with COVID-19, enrolled during active disease.

This chain uses TRBV6-4 with TRBJ2-1; TRBD1 agrees at 9 bases. There are 14 residues in the CDR3. After removal of 4 bases from V and 7 bases from J, the junction contained 5 bases not matched to a gene. Looked up from germline, CDR1 is MRHNA and CDR2 is SNTAGT. CDR3 nucleotide sequence: TGTGCCAGCAGTGGGGACAGGGCATCAAATGAGCAGTTCTTC. Amino acids: CASSGDRASNEQFF.

The V gene is TRBV3-1 (or the pseudogene TRBV3-2), the J gene TRBJ2-3; possible D gene TRBD2, 5 bases. This CDR3 comprises 13 residues. CDR1 and CDR2 from the germline V gene are LGHDT and YNNKEL (reference sequence). Trimming removed 1 base from V and 4 bases from J, with 6 bases in between. CDR3 nucleotide sequence: TGTGCCAGCAGCCAAGGGCGGGCAGATACGCAGTATTTT. Its protein is CASSQGRADTQYF.

The genes are TRBV3-1 (or the pseudogene TRBV3-2) and TRBJ1-1; D unclear. V lost 0 bases to trimming and J lost 4 bases, with 12 bases between them. The CDR3 length is 15 residues. Germline loops: CDR1 LGHDT, CDR2 YNNKEL (reference sequence). In nucleotides, the CDR3 is TGTGCCAGCAGCCAAGAGGAGGCGGCGGGCACTGAAGCTTTCTTT. It is translated as CASSQEEAAGTEAFF.

This rearrangement joins TRBV15 to TRBJ2-7; the D gene is possibly TRBD2 (6 bases). The CDR3 contains 14 residues. Germline V gene data show CDR1 as LNHNV and CDR2 as YYDKDF (reference sequence). The V end was cut by 0 bases, the J end by 4 bases, with 10 bases between. CDR3: CATSRDQGGYEQYF. The CDR3 DNA reads TGTGCCACCAGCAGAGATCAAGGAGGGTACGAGCAGTACTTC. Using reference TRBV15 and TRBJ2-7 for the parts outside the CDR3, the full variable domain is DAMVIQNPRYQVTQFGKPVTLSCSQTLNHNVMYWYQQKSSQAPKLLFHYYDKDFNNEADTPDNFQSRRPNTSFCFLDIRSPGLGDTAMYLCATSRDQGGYEQYFGPGTRLTVT.

This clone has just one count. The chain uses TRBV12-3 or TRBV12-4 and TRBJ1-2; a possible D gene is TRBD1 (5 bases). CDR3 length: 13 amino acids. V was shortened by 3 bases and J by 8 bases, with 13 bases between the two germline ends. CDR3 protein: CASSLGQTLGYTF. CDR3 coding DNA: TGTGCCAGCAGTTTGGGGCAGACCTTAGGCTACACCTTC.

The V call is TRBV27, the J call TRBJ1-2; D is uncertain. This CDR3 has 14 amino acids. Germline CDR1 MNHEY, CDR2 SMNVEV (reference sequence). The V gene lost 5 bases and the J gene lost 3 bases, with 13 bases spanning the gap. The CDR3 sequence: CASSPLLRDYGYTF. DNA for the CDR3: TGTGCCAGCAGTCCCCTACTCCGGGACTATGGCTACACCTTC.